The entry below gives a single T cell receptor (beta chain) sequence along with its context. Its antigen is not yet known. No base qualities exist here, and no much larger clone lies one base off it. The data derive from a study of lymphopenia after photon versus proton radiotherapy (dated by TCRdb to the late 2010s). With regard to the full study: In patients with gastrointestinal tumors who developed high-grade lymphopenia, the study compared the immunological effects of photon radiation therapy with those of proton radiation therapy. The cohort included some 20 patients with gastrointestinal tumors who developed lymphopenia after receiving either photon or proton therapy. The study was designed to characterize how the impact on the immune system differs between the two radiation modalities.

Library method: the immunoSEQ multiplex PCR assay. Alongside multiparametric flow cytometry, deep sequencing of rearranged TCR beta loci was used to profile the T cell repertoires. This is the immuneACCESS table as TCRdb keeps it, with only in-frame sequences that have V and J called. A part of the clones is gone; compared with another copy, unresolved V genes explain less than half, and the rest is unexplained. The sample table lists around 24,000 clones, more than 80% of them with a count of one. The top ten clonotypes cover roughly 5.2% of the sample. The paper's findings and limits, for the study overall: After the lymphocyte count nadir, oligoclonal expansion, especially of CD8+ Temra cells, was observed in photon-treated repertoires, and the drop in diversity was driven by this expansion. Across the cohort, among patients who died, a greater drop in TCR diversity after the nadir was inversely correlated with overall survival time. Relative stability during treatment was observed in proton-treated patients, whereas loss of naive T cells and TCR diversity and gain of effector/memory populations were observed in photon-treated patients. The authors looked at the survival association only in patients who died, and they framed better survival with proton therapy as a possibility rather than a demonstrated result.

Including the terminal cysteine and phenylalanine, the CDR3 comprises 15 residues. Only CDR3 DNA is held: 45 bases, read in frame from base 1. Per the germline V gene, SNHLY is the CDR1 and FYNNEI is the CDR2. The germline ends are 12 bases apart after V is trimmed by 2 bases and J by 4 bases. The rearrangement combines TRBV2 with TRBJ2-1; TRBD2 is possibly the D segment (6 matching bases). Sequenced material: peripheral blood, taken from a patient treated with photon-based radiotherapy. The clonotype comes from a man younger than 45 with gastric cancer. CDR3 region: CASSETRERYNEQFF. The DNA sequence is given as TGTGCCAGCAGTGAAACCCGGGAGAGGTACAATGAGCAGTTCTTC.